These 20 T cell receptor beta chains came from one sample sequenced in a study of cytomegalovirus exposure and HLA in healthy donors. The PCR used 60 Vbeta and 13 Jbeta primers. The repertoire was sequenced with immunoSEQ multiplex PCR; TCRdb's copy has only in-frame clones and lacks some. The sample has hundreds of thousands of clones; 65% to 85% are singletons. The sequenced sample was PBMCs. These receptors all stem from a female donor in good health and CMV-seronegative.

The V and J genes are TRBV5-4 and TRBJ2-7; TRBD2 matches 10 bases. Trimming cost V 2 bases and J 4 bases; bases outside gene matches: 9. Per the germline V gene, CDR1 is SGHNT and CDR2 is YYREEE (reference sequence). CDR3 length equals 16 residues. The CDR3 DNA reads TGTGCCAGCAGCTTACCGCCAAGCGGGAGGGGGTACGAGCAGTACTTC. Translation gives CASSLPPSGRGYEQYF.

V and J are TRBV11-3 and TRBJ1-1; tentative D call: TRBD1 (5 bases). The CDR3 consists of 17 residues. Trimming pared 0 bases from V and 0 bases from J, leaving 14 bases between. Germline V gene sequence: CDR1 SGHNT, CDR2 YENEEA. CDR3 loop: CASSLDYYRQMNTEAFF. The DNA for the CDR3 is TGTGCCAGCAGCTTAGATTACTACAGACAGATGAACACTGAAGCTTTCTTT.

The V call is TRBV28, the J call TRBJ1-4, with TRBD1 identical over 9 bases. The CDR3 length is 15 residues. CDR1 and CDR2 (germline): MDHEN, SYDVKM. Trimming took 7 bases from V and 2 from J; bases not matched to a gene: 5. In DNA form, the CDR3 reads TGTGCCAGCAAGACAGGGGGGCCCACTAATGAAAAACTGTTTTTT. Amino acid sequence: CASKTGGPTNEKLFF. Together with reference TRBV28 and TRBJ1-4, the CDR3 gives the full variable domain: DVKVTQSSRYLVKRTGEKVFLECVQDMDHENMFWYRQDPGLGLRLIYFSYDVKMKEKGDIPEGYSVSREKKERFSLILESASTNQTSMYLCASKTGGPTNEKLFFGSGTQLSVL.

The rearrangement links TRBV19 to TRBJ2-7, with TRBD1 as a possible D gene (5 bases). Looked up from germline, CDR1 is LNHDA and CDR2 is SQIVND (reference sequence). V gave up 7 bases and J gave up 2 bases, with 12 bases separating them. There are 13 residues in the CDR3. In DNA, the CDR3 is TGTGCCAGTATAACGGCAGGGACCTACGAGCAGTACTTC. It yields the protein CASITAGTYEQYF.

The chain joins TRBV30 to TRBJ1-5, with TRBD1 identical over 9 bases. Germline assignment: CDR1 GTSNPN and CDR2 SVGIG (reference sequence). Losses at the gene ends were 5 bases for V and 0 bases for J; bases not matched to a gene: 2. This CDR3 contains 14 residues. The CDR3 nucleotides are TGTGCCTGGGACAGGGGGGTTAGCAATCAGCCCCAGCATTTT. It codes for CAWDRGVSNQPQHF.

The chain links TRBV28 to TRBJ2-7; 12 positions match TRBD2. CDR3 size: 15 residues. The germline CDR1 and CDR2 sequences are MDHEN and SYDVKM. The V segment lost 6 bases and the J segment 4 bases; nucleotides outside the gene matches: 7. CDR3 DNA: TGTGCCAGCAGCCCTTACCTAGCGGGAGGGTACGAGCAGTACTTC. Protein: CASSPYLAGGYEQYF.

The chain is built from TRBV19 and TRBJ1-1, with a tentative D call TRBD1 (5 bases). Between the trimmed V and J ends, which lost 2 bases and 3 bases, there was a span of 7 bases. The CDR3 spans 13 residues. Germline CDR1 and CDR2: LNHDA and SQIVND (reference sequence). CDR3 in DNA: TGTGCCAGTAGTATATCGGGGGACACTGAAGCTTTCTTT. This encodes CASSISGDTEAFF.

The V call is TRBV28, the J call TRBJ1-5; D possibly corresponds to TRBD1 (6 bases). Trimming left V 6 bases short and J 12 bases short, with 18 bases between. This CDR3 is built from 13 residues. Germline loops: CDR1 MDHEN, CDR2 SYDVKM. CDR3 in DNA: TGTGCCAGCAGGCCCTCCCCACAGGGAAGCCAGCATTTT. It specifies CASRPSPQGSQHF. Drawing the rest from reference TRBV28 and TRBJ1-5, the complete variable domain is DVKVTQSSRYLVKRTGEKVFLECVQDMDHENMFWYRQDPGLGLRLIYFSYDVKMKEKGDIPEGYSVSREKKERFSLILESASTNQTSMYLCASRPSPQGSQHFGDGTRLSIL.

This clone was counted only a few times. The chain couples TRBV7-8 to TRBJ2-7; the D gene is possibly TRBD1 (5 bases). This CDR3 has 13 residues. The germline gives CDR1 SGHVS, CDR2 FQNEAQ. The V end was cut by 6 bases, the J end by 5 bases, with 14 bases between. CDR3 region: CASSPPRADEQYF. The DNA for the CDR3 is TGTGCCAGCAGTCCCCCCAGGGCGGACGAGCAGTACTTC.

The J gene is TRBJ2-3, the V gene TRBV21-1; whether TRBD2, the table's D call, matches the DNA was not checked. TRBV21-1 is annotated as a pseudogene. CDR3 size: 19 residues. The CDR3 sequence: CASSDQLAGGPSGTDTQYF. DNA for the CDR3: TGTGCCAGCAGCGATCAACTAGCGGGAGGGCCATCCGGCACAGATACGCAGTATTTT.

The J gene is TRBJ1-1, the V gene TRBV19, with 10 bases identical to TRBD1. Germline lookup yields CDR1 LNHDA and CDR2 SQIVND (reference sequence). This CDR3 comprises 15 residues. Trimming removed 5 bases from V and 4 bases from J; junction bases left unmatched: 7. In nucleotides, the CDR3 is TGTGCCAGTAGTGCGCTGACAGGGGGCGGCACTGAAGCTTTCTTT. It encodes CASSALTGGGTEAFF.

The V gene is TRBV27, the J gene TRBJ1-1, with a tentative D call TRBD1 (5 bases). Germline loops: CDR1 MNHEY, CDR2 SMNVEV (reference sequence). V was trimmed by 6 bases and J by 2 bases, leaving 13 bases between them. The CDR3 contains 14 residues. The CDR3 nucleotides are TGTGCCAGCAGGCGGGGGGAAGGAAACACTGAAGCTTTCTTT. It specifies CASRRGEGNTEAFF.

This sequence joins TRBV7-9 and TRBJ2-5; possible D gene TRBD1, 5 bases. The CDR3 loop spans 14 amino acids. Germline CDR1 SEHNR, CDR2 FQNEAQ (reference sequence). The V end was cut by 0 bases, the J end by 2 bases, with 7 bases between. The CDR3 loop is CASSLATGQETQYF. In nucleotides, the CDR3 is TGTGCCAGCAGCTTAGCTACAGGTCAAGAGACCCAGTACTTC.

The rearrangement links TRBV19 to TRBJ2-1; 10 nucleotides agree with TRBD2. This CDR3 is 15 amino acids long. Losses at the gene ends were 6 bases for V and 7 bases for J; bases not matched to a gene: 9. CDR1 LNHDA and CDR2 SQIVND come from the germline V gene (reference sequence). CDR3 in amino acids: CASSVIAGGRNEQFF. CDR3 nucleotides: TGTGCCAGTAGCGTTATAGCGGGAGGAAGGAATGAGCAGTTCTTC. The full variable domain, with the rest looked up from reference TRBV19 and TRBJ2-1, is DGGITQSPKYLFRKEGQNVTLSCEQNLNHDAMYWYRQDPGQGLRLIYYSQIVNDFQKGDIAEGYSVSREKKESFPLTVTSAQKNPTAFYLCASSVIAGGRNEQFFGPGTRLTVL.

The gene calls are TRBV14 and TRBJ2-3, with D perhaps matching TRBD2 (5 bases). V shed 3 bases and J shed 1 base, with 14 bases lying between them. The CDR3 runs 16 residues. CDR1 and CDR2 (germline): SGHDN, FVKESK. The CDR3 DNA reads TGTGCCAGCAGCCAGGCCGAGCGGACTCGCACAGATACGCAGTATTTT. Residues: CASSQAERTRTDTQYF. Drawing the rest from reference TRBV14 and TRBJ2-3, the complete variable domain is EAGVTQFPSHSVIEKGQTVTLRCDPISGHDNLYWYRRVMGKEIKFLLHFVKESKQDESGMPNNRFLAERTGGTYSTLKVQPAELEDSGVYFCASSQAERTRTDTQYFGPGTRLTVL.

The chain is built from TRBV5-1 and TRBJ2-7; TRBD1 is a possible D gene (6 bases). Trimming took 0 bases from V and 0 from J, leaving 13 bases between them. Germline loops: CDR1 SGHRS, CDR2 YFSETQ. The CDR3 runs 16 residues. CDR3 DNA sequence: TGCGCCAGCAGCTTGGGCCCAGGGGCCCTCTCCTACGAGCAGTACTTC. It encodes CASSLGPGALSYEQYF.

The V call is TRBV6-1, the J call TRBJ1-5; possibly TRBD1 for D (5 bases). In germline, CDR1 is MNHNS, CDR2 SASEGT. The CDR3 contains 14 residues. V lost 5 bases to trimming and J lost 0 bases, with 8 bases between them. CDR3: CASSPGISNQPQHF. Written as DNA, the CDR3 is TGTGCCAGCAGTCCAGGGATTAGCAATCAGCCCCAGCATTTT.

The chain uses TRBV29-1 and TRBJ2-3; D possibly corresponds to TRBD2 (6 bases). Germline V gene sequence: CDR1 SQVTM, CDR2 ANQGSEA. The CDR3 extends over 15 amino acids. Trimming cost V 6 bases and J 0 bases, with 16 bases left between them. This CDR3 reads CSVPLAITSTDTQYF. The CDR3 region has the DNA TGCAGCGTGCCGCTAGCGATTACTAGCACAGATACGCAGTATTTT.

V and J are TRBV19 and TRBJ2-1; D ambiguous. Trimming shortened V by 6 bases and J by 8 bases, and 14 bases separated the two germline ends. Looked up from germline, CDR1 is LNHDA and CDR2 is SQIVND (reference sequence). The CDR3 runs to 13 residues. For the CDR3, the DNA is TGTGCCAGTAGGGGCAACCTGTTGGATGAGCAGTTCTTC. Protein product: CASRGNLLDEQFF.

The CDR3 here is CASSRSSYNEQFF. Here the CDR3 DNA reads TGTGCCAGTAGTAGGAGCTCCTACAATGAGCAGTTCTTC. The gene calls are TRBV19 and TRBJ2-1; D unclear. Trimming pared 4 bases from V and 0 bases from J, leaving 4 bases between. The germline CDR1 and CDR2 sequences are LNHDA and SQIVND (reference sequence). The CDR3 sequence is 13 residues long.